These T cell receptor beta chains were read from a single sample in a study of vaccination effects on CD4 cells after COVID-19. The data were produced by immunoSEQ multiplex PCR, yet TCRdb's version contains in-frame clones alone and is incomplete. The sample holds fewer than 50,000 clones, approximately 82% seen once. These receptors lack a known antigen. The sequences come from CD4+ T cells from PBMCs cultured with HCoV-NL63 spike peptides, collected after COVID-19 vaccination. The receptor source for this set is a human donor who received a COVID-19 vaccine. Some clones in this sample may be carry-over from other donors' samples. CDR3s include the opening cysteine and the closing phenylalanine or tryptophan. D genes are given only for firm matches. Rows may omit the clone size; those that give it use once, few, many or a size class.

-,TRBV1,-,TRBJ2-3,TGCACCAGCAGCCCGTCGGCTTTGGGCACAGATACGCAGTATTTT,CTSSPSALGTDTQYF
-,TRBV5-8,-,TRBJ1-5,TGTGCCAGCAGCTTGGAGGTTTGGCAGAATAGCAATCAGCCCCAGCATTTT,CASSLEVWQNSNQPQHF
-,TRBV4-3,-,TRBJ1-2,TGCGCCAGCAGCCAAATGTGGGGGGACTATGGCTACACCTTC,CASSQMWGDYGYTF
-,TRBV19,few,TRBJ1-5,TGTGCCAGTAGTATAAACAATATAGGTCAGCCCCAGCATTTT,CASSINNIGQPQHF
-,TRBV18,-,TRBJ2-3,TGTGCCAGCTCACCAGGGGGGCGCGTCGCAGATACGCAGTATTTT,CASSPGGRVADTQYF
-,TRBV6-2/TRBV6-3,-,TRBJ2-5,TGTGCCAGCAGTTACTCGAGGTCGGGGGCAGGGACCCAGTACTTC,CASSYSRSGAGTQYF
TRBD1,TRBV18,-,TRBJ1-4,TGTGCCAGCTCACTGACAGGGACTGAAAAACTGTTTTTT,CASSLTGTEKLFF
-,TRBV5-1,-,TRBJ2-1,TGCGCCAGCAGCGGGGCTACAGGAGACTCCTACAATGAGCAGTTCTTC,CASSGATGDSYNEQFF
-,TRBV2,-,TRBJ2-3,TGTGCCAGCCGGCGTTTTAGCACAGATACGCAGTATTTT,CASRRFSTDTQYF
TRBD2,TRBV9,-,TRBJ2-2,TGTGCCAGCAGCGTCGGGACTACGAACACCGGGGAGCTGTTTTTT,CASSVGTTNTGELFF
-,TRBV29-1,-,TRBJ2-1,TGCAGCGTTGAATATGGGTCACCCGGCAATGAGCAGTTCTTC,CSVEYGSPGNEQFF
TRBD2,TRBV10-3,once,TRBJ2-1,TGTGCCATCAGTGAGTTAAGGACTAGCGGGGGAAATGAGCAGTTCTTC,CAISELRTSGGNEQFF
-,TRBV6-5,once,TRBJ1-5,TGTGCCAGCAGTTACTCCATTTCCAATAGTCAGCCCCAGCATTTT,CASSYSISNSQPQHF
-,TRBV6-5,-,TRBJ2-2,TGTGCCAGCAGTTACCCCCTTGGGGGGAACACCGGGGAGCTGTTTTTT,CASSYPLGGNTGELFF
TRBD1,TRBV7-2,few,TRBJ2-5,TGTGCCAGCAGCCCCAGACAGGGCCTCCAAGAGACCCAGTACTTC,CASSPRQGLQETQYF
-,TRBV9,-,TRBJ1-4,TGTGCCAGCAGCGCCGACTCAGGATCAACTAATGAAAAACTGTTTTTT,CASSADSGSTNEKLFF
-,TRBV7-9,-,TRBJ1-2,TGTGCCAGCAGCTTAGGGGCGGACTATGGCTACACCTTC,CASSLGADYGYTF
-,TRBV6-5,-,TRBJ1-4,TGTGCCAGCAGCCGCAGGGGAACTAATGAAAAACTGTTTTTT,CASSRRGTNEKLFF
TRBD1,TRBV4-1,-,TRBJ1-3,TGCGCCAGCAGCCAAGCGAATCTCGGGACAGCTGGAAACACCATATATTTT,CASSQANLGTAGNTIYF
-,TRBV7-2,-,TRBJ2-1,TGTGCCAGCAGCTTAGAGGTAGCCTACAATGAGCAGTTCTTC,CASSLEVAYNEQFF
TRBD1,TRBV25-1,few,TRBJ1-6,TGTGCCAGCAGTGAGCGACCGGGACAGTATTCACCCCTCCACTTT,CASSERPGQYSPLHF
-,TRBV7-2,-,TRBJ1-3,TGTGCCAGCAGCTTAGCGTCGGGAAACACCATATATTTT,CASSLASGNTIYF